The clone carrying this T cell receptor beta chain was counted many times. The time point here: newly diagnosed GD, antithyroid drugs for less than 3 months. PBMCs were the source of the RNA used for TCR sequencing. This sample is drawn from a study of regulatory T cells in long-lasting Graves disease. This CDR3 is 16 amino acids long. Germline V gives CDR1 LNHDA, CDR2 SQIVND (reference sequence). V dropped 6 bases and J dropped 4; count of bases not matched to a gene: 11. iRepertoire HTBI primers and Arm-PCR of CDR3 regions built TCR beta libraries. One entry per CDR3 protein results from TCRdb running MiXCR on the multiplex PCR reads. Of hundreds of thousands of distinct CDR3 sequences listed, over 15% are singletons.

This TCR derives from a female donor with Graves disease. Sequencing used peripheral blood mononuclear cells (PBMCs), obtained at new diagnosis, from a patient treated with antithyroid drugs. This chain joins TRBV19 and TRBJ1-2, with TRBD1 matching 10 bases. The DNA of the CDR3 is TGTGCCAGTAGCCCGTCCGGGACAGGGGAGCTCTATGGCTACACCTTC. It yields the protein CASSPSGTGELYGYTF.